This T cell receptor beta chain was recorded in a study of T cells in Graves' hyperthyroidism and ophthalmopathy (dated by TCRdb to the late 2010s). About the investigation overall: Peripheral blood samples were taken at initial diagnosis, before any treatment was given. After sampling, hyperthyroidism patients received methimazole starting at 30 mg daily, and ophthalmopathy patients received high-dose intravenous methylprednisolone. The 100 discovery patients were randomly divided into training and test sets at a 7:3 ratio. TCR V-J signatures able to tell the groups apart were searched for in a discovery cohort of 100 patients, of whom around 42 had Graves' ophthalmopathy and more than 55 had stable Graves' hyperthyroidism. Prospective prediction of ophthalmopathy was tested in an independent validation cohort consisting of about 20 hyperthyroidism patients and some 16 patients who later progressed to ophthalmopathy. According to the paper, TCR Vbeta CDR3 sequencing was carried out on about 140 peripheral blood samples, which came from around 43 ophthalmopathy, 75 or so hyperthyroidism and approximately 17 progressor patients. In roughly six Graves' hyperthyroidism patients, the study also compared T-cell repertoires from thyroid tissue with T-cell repertoires from blood. Overall results and qualifications from the work: Most expanded thyroid clonotypes (frequency above 0.001) were also detected in blood, a finding suggesting that blood repertoires may reflect thyroid immune responses. In validation, the model predicted progression to ophthalmopathy a median of 6.5 months before onset, with about 70% sensitivity and around 76% specificity. A 13 V-J signature model separated ophthalmopathy from stable hyperthyroidism, with over 85% sensitivity and about 81% specificity in cross-validation and 80%/75% in testing. No statistical method was used to set the sample size in advance, and investigators knew the group allocation.

Amplification of TCR beta CDR3 regions was carried out from RNA transcripts. A first-round RT-PCR of the TCR CDR3 used the HTBI primer set with the Qiagen OneStep RT-PCR kit. A second multiplex PCR round built the libraries, followed by size selection and purification. Sequencing of the libraries was done on an Illumina HiSeq2000 using paired-end 100 bp reads. For the original study's pipeline: Raw data were processed with SOAPnuke, discarding reads with adapters, uncalled bases, mean Phred below 15, or no exact constant-primer or identifier match. COPE v1.2.5 was used to merge high-quality paired reads, and clonotypes were defined as unique nucleotide sequences. Clonotypes were aligned to IMGT TRBV, TRBD and TRBJ reference segments using MiTCR v1.1. The analysis included only V-J combinations with a frequency above 0.0001, which together covered around 99% of the repertoires. A TCS score was defined as the ratio of F50 (clonal expansion) to E x V (chaos), with BLOSUM62-based TCRdist applied between CDR3 peptides within each V-J. Welch's t-statistics and random forest reduced around 550 V-J features to 10 to 15, which were used in a naive Bayes classifier (R e1071). Using fastp at Q25 and MiXCR, TCRdb reprocessed the public reads and kept productive beta chains. Rows are combined by CDR3 protein, so each entry shows the most common genes and DNA. The V and J calls and clone size are TCRdb's, not the authors'. For this sample there are 270,000 or so distinct CDR3 sequences; roughly 15% appear just once. In total, the top ten clones hold around 30% of the sample.

On this clonotype itself: No antigen is known for it. Compared with germline, one end of the junction differs, possibly owing to a read error.

The CDR3 holds 17 amino acids from the cysteine to the phenylalanine. The DNA shown is the 51-base CDR3, in frame from base 1. The hyperthyroidism patients were between 18 and 65 years old and newly diagnosed, with a disease duration of less than 2 months. The study excluded patients with uncontrolled infections, other autoimmune diseases, pregnancy or lactation. Diagnoses relied on clinical symptoms, serum thyroxine and TRAb, thyroid ultrasound and orbital computed tomography. Blood from progressor patients was drawn when they were first diagnosed with hyperthyroidism, before any ophthalmopathy symptoms appeared. PBMCs were separated from under 11 ml of fresh peripheral blood using Ficoll-Paque density gradient centrifugation. Progressor patients were first diagnosed with Graves' hyperthyroidism and then developed ophthalmopathy during follow-up. Total RNA was extracted using Trizol reagent, and RNA quality was assessed on an Agilent 2100 Bioanalyzer.

Sequencing was carried out using blood. This sequence was found in a woman aged 50 to 60 with Graves' hyperthyroidism that later progressed to Graves' ophthalmopathy. The chain is encoded by TRBV12-3 or TRBV12-4 joined to TRBJ2-1; 11 middle bases align to TRBD2. DNA sequence: TGTGCCAGCAGAGAACATAGCGGGAGGGCATCCTACGATGAGCAGTTCTTC. Translated, it reads CASREHSGRASYDEQFF.